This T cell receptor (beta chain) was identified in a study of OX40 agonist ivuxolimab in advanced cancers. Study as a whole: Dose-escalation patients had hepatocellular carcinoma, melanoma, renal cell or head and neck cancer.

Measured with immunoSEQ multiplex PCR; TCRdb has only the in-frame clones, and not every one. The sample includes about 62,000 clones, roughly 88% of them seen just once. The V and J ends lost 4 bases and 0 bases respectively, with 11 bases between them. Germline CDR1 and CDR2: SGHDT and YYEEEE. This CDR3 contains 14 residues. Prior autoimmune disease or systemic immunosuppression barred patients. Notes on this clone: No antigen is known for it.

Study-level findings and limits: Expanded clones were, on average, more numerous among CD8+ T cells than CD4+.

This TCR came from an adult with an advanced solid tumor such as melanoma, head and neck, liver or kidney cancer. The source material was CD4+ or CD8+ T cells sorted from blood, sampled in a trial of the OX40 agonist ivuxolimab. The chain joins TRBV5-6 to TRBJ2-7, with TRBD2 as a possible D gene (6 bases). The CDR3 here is CASSGDWSSYEQYF. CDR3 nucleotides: TGTGCCAGCAGCGGGGACTGGAGCTCCTACGAGCAGTACTTC.